The rows below give T cell receptor beta chains drawn from one sample of a study of tumor and adjacent non-tumor tissue in lung cancer. TCRdb ran MiXCR on the multiplex PCR reads and lists one entry per CDR3 protein. The sample consists of about 120,000 distinct CDR3 sequences, 60% to 70% of them appearing once. Sequenced: lung tumor tissue. The receptors come from a man between 25 and 39 years old with non-small cell lung cancer. Both conserved end residues are part of each CDR3. A D gene is named only where the DNA matches it firmly. A clone size is listed for some rows: how often the clone was seen (once, few, many), or a class if it is expanded.

CDR3 protein: CASTPSVNTGEPFF
CDR3 DNA: TGTGCTAGTACCCCTAGCGTGAACACCGGGGAGCCGTTTTTT
D gene: .
V gene: TRBV11-2
J gene: TRBJ2-2
clone size: .

CDR3 protein: CACSQGVLDSRAYNSPLHF
CDR3 DNA: TGCGCCTGCAGCCAAGGCGTCCTCGACTCCCGAGCCTATAATTCACCCCTCCACTTT
D gene: .
V gene: TRBV4-3
J gene: TRBJ1-6
clone size: .

CDR3 protein: CSVRDSRGLSYEQYF
CDR3 DNA: TGCAGTGTTAGGGACTCCAGGGGTCTCTCCTACGAGCAGTACTTC
D gene: .
V gene: TRBV20-1
J gene: TRBJ2-7
clone size: .

CDR3 protein: CASSFRQGDGYTF
CDR3 DNA: TGTGCCAGCAGCTTTCGACAGGGAGATGGCTACACCTTC
D gene: TRBD1
V gene: TRBV11-1
J gene: TRBJ1-2
clone size: many

CDR3 protein: CARRMEGTYSEQFF
CDR3 DNA: TGTGCCAGAAGGATGGAGGGGACCTACAGTGAGCAGTTCTTC
D gene: .
V gene: TRBV6-2/TRBV6-3
J gene: TRBJ2-1
clone size: once

CDR3 protein: CACSQTRGANQPQHF
CDR3 DNA: TGTGCCTGCAGCCAAACGAGGGGGGCCAATCAGCCCCAGCATTTT
D gene: .
V gene: TRBV12-3/TRBV12-4
J gene: TRBJ1-5
clone size: .

CDR3 protein: CSAFTRGEQETQYF
CDR3 DNA: TGCAGTGCTTTTACTAGAGGGGAGCAAGAGACCCAGTACTTC
D gene: .
V gene: TRBV20-1
J gene: TRBJ2-5
clone size: few

CDR3 protein: CASSWTSGYNEQFF
CDR3 DNA: TGTGCCAGCAGTTGGACTAGCGGCTACAATGAGCAGTTCTTC
D gene: TRBD2
V gene: TRBV6-6
J gene: TRBJ2-1
clone size: few

CDR3 protein: CAIGGGTEAFF
CDR3 DNA: TGTGCCATCGGTGGTGGTACTGAAGCTTTCTTT
D gene: .
V gene: TRBV10-3
J gene: TRBJ1-1
clone size: .

CDR3 protein: CSVPPRGEAGGPNEQFF
CDR3 DNA: TGCAGCGTTCCCCCGAGAGGGGAAGCGGGAGGGCCCAATGAGCAGTTCTTC
D gene: TRBD2
V gene: TRBV29-1
J gene: TRBJ2-1
clone size: many

CDR3 protein: CATSDGVRETQYF
CDR3 DNA: TGTGCCACCAGTGATGGAGTGCGGGAGACCCAGTACTTC
D gene: .
V gene: TRBV24-1
J gene: TRBJ2-5
clone size: .

CDR3 protein: CASSLGQETQYF
CDR3 DNA: TGTGCCAGCAGTTTAGGCCAAGAGACCCAGTACTTC
D gene: .
V gene: TRBV12-3/TRBV12-4
J gene: TRBJ2-5
clone size: many

CDR3 protein: CASSDLGANTDMQYF
CDR3 DNA: TGTGCCAGCAGTGATCTGGGGGCGAACACAGATATGCAGTATTTT
D gene: .
V gene: TRBV6-1
J gene: TRBJ2-3
clone size: .

CDR3 protein: CASYLEGYYSYEQYF
CDR3 DNA: TGTGCCAGCTACTTAGAGGGCTACTATTCCTACGAGCAGTACTTC
D gene: .
V gene: TRBV7-8
J gene: TRBJ2-7
clone size: .

CDR3 protein: CASSSSGTTYNEQFF
CDR3 DNA: TGTGCCAGCAGCTCTTCTGGGACTACCTACAATGAGCAGTTCTTC
D gene: TRBD2
V gene: TRBV11-2
J gene: TRBJ2-1
clone size: .

CDR3 protein: CASSIPGRSTDTQYF
CDR3 DNA: TGTGCCAGTAGTATCCCAGGCAGGTCCACAGATACGCAGTATTTT
D gene: .
V gene: TRBV19
J gene: TRBJ2-3
clone size: .

CDR3 protein: CASSGMTSGFGTQYF
CDR3 DNA: TGTGCCAGCAGTGGAATGACTAGCGGGTTTGGGACCCAGTACTTC
D gene: TRBD2
V gene: TRBV12-3/TRBV12-4
J gene: TRBJ2-5
clone size: few

CDR3 protein: CASSRGTASYKRYF
CDR3 DNA: TGTGCCAGCAGTAGGGGAACCGCATCCTACAAGCGGTACTTC
D gene: .
V gene: TRBV6-6
J gene: TRBJ2-7
clone size: .

CDR3 protein: CASSCTPSRANVLTF
CDR3 DNA: TGCGCCAGCAGCTGCACACCCTCTAGGGCCAACGTCTTGACTTTC
D gene: .
V gene: TRBV4-3
J gene: TRBJ2-6
clone size: .

CDR3 protein: CASSPVGGNTYTQYF
CDR3 DNA: TGTGCCAGCAGCCCAGTGGGGGGTAACACATATACGCAGTATTTT
D gene: .
V gene: TRBV11-1
J gene: TRBJ2-3
clone size: .

CDR3 protein: CASSFIAWGNNEQFF
CDR3 DNA: TGTGCCAGCAGCTTTATTGCGTGGGGTAATAATGAGCAGTTCTTC
D gene: .
V gene: TRBV11-2
J gene: TRBJ2-1
clone size: .

CDR3 protein: CASTLMTYEQYF
CDR3 DNA: TGTGCCAGCACTCTGATGACCTATGAGCAGTACTTC
D gene: .
V gene: TRBV12-3/TRBV12-4
J gene: TRBJ2-7
clone size: .

CDR3 protein: CASTGHSNTEAFF
CDR3 DNA: TGTGCCAGCACGGGACATTCGAACACTGAAGCTTTCTTT
D gene: .
V gene: TRBV12-3/TRBV12-4
J gene: TRBJ1-1
clone size: many

CDR3 protein: CSAPPDVGYTF
CDR3 DNA: TGCAGTGCCCCCCCAGACGTTGGTTACACCTTC
D gene: .
V gene: TRBV20-1
J gene: TRBJ1-2
clone size: .

CDR3 protein: CASSLTGFQETQYF
CDR3 DNA: TGTGCCAGCAGCTTAACAGGGTTCCAAGAGACCCAGTACTTC
D gene: .
V gene: TRBV5-4
J gene: TRBJ2-5
clone size: .

CDR3 protein: CASSLGQAGYEQYF
CDR3 DNA: TGTGCCAGCAGCCTTGGACAGGCCGGCTACGAGCAGTACTTC
D gene: TRBD1
V gene: TRBV7-9
J gene: TRBJ2-7
clone size: .